The 5 T cell receptor beta chains in this list originate from one sample, sequenced in a study of T cells in localized non-small cell lung cancer. Method: immunoSEQ multiplex PCR; TCRdb's copy keeps in-frame clones and lacks some. Of 45,000 to 55,000 clones listed, roughly 77% are singletons. Sequenced here: peripheral blood, sampled before any cancer treatment. All receptors derive from a man aged 35-69 years with stage I squamous cell lung carcinoma.

The rearrangement uses TRBV30 and TRBJ1-2, with TRBD1 as a possible D gene (5 bases). Trimming left V 3 bases short and J 3 bases short, with 11 bases between. The CDR3 has 13 residues. Per the germline V gene, CDR1 is GTSNPN and CDR2 is SVGIG (reference sequence). The CDR3 sequence: CAWRGPRYYGYTF. The DNA of the CDR3 is TGTGCCTGGAGGGGGCCCCGGTACTATGGCTACACCTTC. Based on the CDR3 plus reference TRBV30 and TRBJ1-2, the full variable domain is SQTIHQWPATLVQPVGSPLSLECTVEGTSNPNLYWYRQAAGRGLQLLFYSVGIGQISSEVPQNLSASRPQDRQFILSSKKLLLSDSGFYLCAWRGPRYYGYTFGSGTRLTVV.

CDR3 in DNA: TGTGCCTTCAGGAACCGGGACAGGGGAGAACCCACCATATATTTT. This codes for CAFRNRDRGEPTIYF. The rearrangement uses TRBV30 and TRBJ1-3; 10 bases align to TRBD1. With V trimmed by 7 bases and J by 9 bases, 15 bases remained unmatched. This CDR3 comprises 15 residues. The germline CDR1 and CDR2 sequences are GTSNPN and SVGIG (reference sequence). Drawing the rest from reference TRBV30 and TRBJ1-3, the complete variable domain is SQTIHQWPATLVQPVGSPLSLECTVEGTSNPNLYWYRQAAGRGLQLLFYSVGIGQISSEVPQNLSASRPQDRQFILSSKKLLLSDSGFYLCAFRNRDRGEPTIYFGEGSWLTVV.

The chain combines TRBV4-1 with TRBJ2-3; 13 bases line up with TRBD2. J lost 4 bases, V lost 3 bases, and 7 bases had no gene match. Germline loops: CDR1 MGHRA, CDR2 YSYEKL. This CDR3 region has 17 residues. The CDR3 region is CASSHLLAGGGADTQYF. CDR3 nucleotides: TGCGCCAGCAGCCACCTACTAGCGGGGGGGGGCGCAGATACGCAGTATTTT.

The chain couples TRBV9 to TRBJ2-3, with TRBD2 matching over 9 bases. The CDR3 is 14 residues long. The germline CDR1 and CDR2 sequences are SGDLS and YYNGEE. Trimming at V came to 4 bases and at J to 3 bases, leaving 3 bases not matched to a gene. The CDR3 DNA reads TGTGCCAGCAGCACGGCGGGGGGGACAGATACGCAGTATTTT. Encoded protein: CASSTAGGTDTQYF.

This chain links TRBV28 with TRBJ2-7, with 9 bases aligning to TRBD1. Germline assignment: CDR1 MDHEN and CDR2 SYDVKM. Trimming took 5 bases from V and 3 from J; bases not matched to a gene: 2. The CDR3 has 13 residues. The CDR3 region is CASSPGQGYEQYF. CDR3 bases: TGTGCCAGCAGTCCGGGACAGGGCTACGAGCAGTACTTC.